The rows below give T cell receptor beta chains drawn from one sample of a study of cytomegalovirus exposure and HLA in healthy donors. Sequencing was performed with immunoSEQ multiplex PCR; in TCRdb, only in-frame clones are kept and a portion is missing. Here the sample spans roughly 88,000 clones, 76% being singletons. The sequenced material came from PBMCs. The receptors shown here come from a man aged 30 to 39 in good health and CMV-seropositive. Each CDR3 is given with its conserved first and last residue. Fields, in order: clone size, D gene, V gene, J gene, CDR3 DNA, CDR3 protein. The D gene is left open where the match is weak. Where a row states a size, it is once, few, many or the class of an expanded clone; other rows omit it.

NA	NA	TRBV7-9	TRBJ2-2	TGTGCCAGCAGCTTAGCTGCCAGGGGCGCCGGGGAGCTGTTTTTT	CASSLAARGAGELFF
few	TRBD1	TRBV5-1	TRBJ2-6	TGCGCCAGCAGTTCGCAGGGGGCTGGGGCCAACGTCCTGACTTTC	CASSSQGAGANVLTF
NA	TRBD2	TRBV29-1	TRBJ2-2	TGCAGCGTTGATCGGGAGGGCCTTAGGACCGGGGAGCTGTTTTTT	CSVDREGLRTGELFF
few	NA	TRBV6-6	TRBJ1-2	TGTGCCAGCAGCCCCGGACTGAACTATGGCTACACCTTC	CASSPGLNYGYTF
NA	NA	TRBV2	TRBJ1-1	TGTGCCAGCAGTAGGACAATGAACACTGAAGCTTTCTTT	CASSRTMNTEAFF
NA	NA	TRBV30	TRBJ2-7	TGTGCCTGGAGATCCCTAATTCTTGGGCAACGAAACGCGTACGAGCAGTACTTC	CAWRSLILGQRNAYEQYF
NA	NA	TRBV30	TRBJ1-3	TGTGCCTGGAACACGGGCTCTGGAAACACCATATATTTT	CAWNTGSGNTIYF
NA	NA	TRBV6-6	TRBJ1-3	TGTGCCAGCAGCCCTCGGTCCTCTGGAAACACCATATATTTT	CASSPRSSGNTIYF
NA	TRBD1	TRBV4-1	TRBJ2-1	TGCGCCAGCAGTCCGGGACAGAGCTCCTACAATGAGCAGTTCTTC	CASSPGQSSYNEQFF
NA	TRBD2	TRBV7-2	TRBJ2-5	TGTGCCAGCAGCTTACAGCGGGGGGCTAGGGAGACCCAGTACTTC	CASSLQRGARETQYF
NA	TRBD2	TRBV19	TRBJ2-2	TGTGCCAGTAGTATGCTAGCGGGAGGGCCGGGCACCGGGGAGCTGTTTTTT	CASSMLAGGPGTGELFF
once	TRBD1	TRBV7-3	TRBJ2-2	TGTGCCAGCAGCTCATCGGGACAGGGGGCTCTCACCGGGGAGCTGTTTTTT	CASSSSGQGALTGELFF
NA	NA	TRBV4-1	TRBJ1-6	TGCGCCAGCAGCCTAGAGCCCTTGGGCCCCGATTCACCCCTCCACTTT	CASSLEPLGPDSPLHF
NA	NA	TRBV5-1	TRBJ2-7	TGCGCCAGCAGCACGGGGTCCGTCTACGAGCAGTACTTC	CASSTGSVYEQYF
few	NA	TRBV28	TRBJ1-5	TGTGCCAGCAGCTCCGGGGGGGTTGGCAATCAGCCCCAGCATTTT	CASSSGGVGNQPQHF
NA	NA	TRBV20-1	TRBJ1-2	TGCAGTGCTACGGACAGCTATGGCTACACCTTC	CSATDSYGYTF
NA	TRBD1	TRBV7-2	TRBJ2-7	TGTGCCAGCAGCTTCAGGGGACAGGGAGGCTCCGAGCAGTACTTC	CASSFRGQGGSEQYF
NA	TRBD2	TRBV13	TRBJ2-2	TGTGCCAGCAGCCCAGCGGGAGGATTTGACGGGGAGCTGTTTTTT	CASSPAGGFDGELFF
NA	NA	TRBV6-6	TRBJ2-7	TGTGCCAGCAGCTATACCCCAGGGGGGCGCGAGCAGTACTTC	CASSYTPGGREQYF
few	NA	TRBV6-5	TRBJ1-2	TGTGCCAGCAGCCCCGCCGACGCGGCCAGCTACACCTTC	CASSPADAASYTF
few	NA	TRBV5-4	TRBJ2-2	TGTGCCAGCAGCCCCCTAGGGGGAGGGGAGGAGCTGTTTTTT	CASSPLGGGEELFF
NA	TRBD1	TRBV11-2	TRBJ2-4	TGTGCCAGCAGCTTCCTGACAGGGGCTAACGGCATTCAGTACTTC	CASSFLTGANGIQYF
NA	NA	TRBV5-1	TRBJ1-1	TGCGCCAGCAGCTTGTCCACGGGGAACACTGAAGCTTTCTTT	CASSLSTGNTEAFF
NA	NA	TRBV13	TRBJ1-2	TGTGCCAGCAGCTTAGAGTCAGGGAATGGCTACACCTTC	CASSLESGNGYTF
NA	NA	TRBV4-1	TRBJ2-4	TGCGCCAGCAGCCAAGTGGAAGGGGGGGCTCTGTACTTC	CASSQVEGGALYF
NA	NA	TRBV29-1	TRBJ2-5	TGCAGCGCCCTAGGGTGGGAGCAAGAGACCCAGTACTTC	CSALGWEQETQYF
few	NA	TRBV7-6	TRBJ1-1	TGTGCCAGCAGCCCAGGAGGGTTCATGGGCACTGAAGCTTTCTTT	CASSPGGFMGTEAFF
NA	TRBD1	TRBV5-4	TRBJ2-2	TGTGCCAGCAGCTTGACAGGGGCGAGAACCGGGGAGCTGTTTTTT	CASSLTGARTGELFF